A single sample is the source of the 14 T cell receptor beta chains below, sequenced in a study of blood T cells in healthy people across ages. Then a second PCR, running roughly 7 to 11 cycles, was carried out with a sample-barcoded 5' primer and a J-beta primer mix. TCRdb processed the 5' RACE reads anew with MiXCR; each CDR3 protein has one entry. The sample comprises 500,000 to 600,000 distinct CDR3 sequences, 25% to 30% of which are singletons, and about a fifth rests with the top ten. The sample taken for sequencing was blood. The receptors here all came from a woman between 65 and 79 years old in good health.

This clonotype was detected only a few times. The rearrangement joins TRBV20-1 to TRBJ2-1, with TRBD1 identical over 7 bases. The CDR3 contains 15 residues. Losses at the gene ends were 1 base for V and 0 bases for J; bases not matched to a gene: 3. Germline V gene data show CDR1 as DFQATT and CDR2 as SNEGSKA (reference sequence). CDR3 protein: CSARAGTVSYNEQFF. The CDR3 DNA follows: TGCAGTGCTAGAGCCGGGACAGTCTCCTACAATGAGCAGTTCTTC.

V gene TRBV20-1 combines with J gene TRBJ2-7; 10 positions agree with TRBD1. V shed 5 bases, J shed 2 bases, and the junction held 3 bases outside the gene matches. This CDR3 has 13 residues. Looked up from germline, CDR1 is DFQATT and CDR2 is SNEGSKA (reference sequence). CDR3 sequence: CSAYGTGAYEQYF. As DNA, the CDR3 is TGCAGTGCTTACGGGACAGGGGCCTACGAGCAGTACTTC.

V usage is TRBV30 and J usage is TRBJ2-1; 10 bases fit TRBD2. The V and J ends lost 0 bases and 7 bases, in that order; junction bases with no gene match: 6. Germline-derived CDR1 and CDR2 are GTSNPN and SVGIG (reference sequence). The CDR3 extends over 15 amino acids. CDR3 sequence (DNA): TGTGCCTGGAGTGTTAGCGGGGGGTCCTGGAATGAGCAGTTCTTC. This gives the protein CAWSVSGGSWNEQFF.

This clonotype has a handful of counts. The V and J genes are TRBV6-2 or TRBV6-3 and TRBJ2-7; 8 positions agree with TRBD1. CDR3 size: 15 residues. Trimming cost V 2 bases and J 5 bases; bases outside gene matches: 8. Germline V gene data show CDR1 as MNHEY and CDR2 as SVGEGT. The CDR3 sequence: CASSYPGQGMDEQYF. The CDR3 bases are TGTGCCAGCAGTTACCCCGGACAGGGCATGGACGAGCAGTACTTC.

V and J are TRBV12-3 or TRBV12-4 and TRBJ1-3; the match to TRBD1 covers 9 bases. The CDR3 contains 16 residues. The V and J ends lost 6 bases and 3 bases, in that order; junction bases with no gene match: 9. The CDR3 sequence: CASSIDRGVDGNTIYF. The CDR3 nucleotides read TGTGCCAGCAGCATCGACAGGGGGGTTGATGGAAACACCATATATTTT.

This clonotype was seen more than once but under ten times. The CDR3 region is CASSFVFSEAFF. The CDR3 DNA is TGTGCCAGCAGCTTCGTTTTTAGCGAAGCTTTCTTT. J is TRBJ1-1 and V is TRBV7-9; D gene uncertain. The CDR3 runs to 12 residues. Germline values: CDR1 SEHNR, CDR2 FQNEAQ (reference sequence). Trimming stripped 3 bases from V and 8 bases from J, with 10 bases between.

The V call is TRBV7-2, the J call TRBJ2-5, with 14 bases aligning to TRBD2. TRBJ2-7 explains the end of the DNA better; the J call may be wrong. Germline CDR1 and CDR2: SGHTA and FQGNSA. This CDR3 comprises 18 residues. The CDR3 nucleotides are TGTGCCAGCAGCTTAGCAAGGACTAGCGGGGGGCCCCCCTACGAGCAGTACTTC. Translating gives CASSLARTSGGPPYEQYF.

This clonotype was seen a handful of times. This chain joins TRBV29-1 and TRBJ2-6, with a tentative D call TRBD1 (5 bases). Germline V gene data show CDR1 as SQVTM and CDR2 as ANQGSEA. This CDR3 has 14 amino acids. Trimming took off 7 bases at V and 1 base at J, with 11 bases between the two ends. The CDR3 region is CSAYQGSGANVLTF. The CDR3 DNA reads as TGCAGCGCTTATCAGGGTTCTGGGGCCAACGTCCTGACTTTC.

This clonotype has a handful of counts. The chain uses TRBV7-3 and TRBJ1-1, with D possibly matching TRBD1 (5 bases). Germline CDR1 and CDR2: SGHTA and FQGTGA. With 5 bases removed from V and 1 base from J, the gap between germline ends came to 14 bases. CDR3 length equals 15 residues. CDR3: CASSPVGGSNTEAFF. The CDR3 bases are TGTGCCAGCAGCCCCGTTGGGGGTTCGAACACTGAAGCTTTCTTT. The variable domain in full, completed from reference TRBV7-3 and TRBJ1-1, reads GAGVSQTPSNKVTEKGKYVELRCDPISGHTALYWYRQSLGQGPEFLIYFQGTGAADDSGLPNDRFFAVRPEGSVSTLKIQRTERGDSAVYLCASSPVGGSNTEAFFGQGTRLTVV.

As for this clonotype: Here the CDR3 omits its conserved ending phenylalanine or tryptophan, so a read error is the likely source. This chain uses TRBV6-2 or TRBV6-3 with TRBJ2-5; TRBD2 matches at 8 bases. The ends lost 9 bases at V and 1 base at J; junction bases unmatched: 7. The CDR3 sequence is 14 residues long. Germline V lookup: CDR1 MNHEY, CDR2 SVGEGT. The CDR3 is CASCRGGTQETQYL. The CDR3 region has the DNA TGTGCCAGTTGTCGGGGGGGGACCCAAGAGACCCAGTACCTC.

This clonotype was counted only a few times. The chain joins TRBV7-2 to TRBJ2-7; TRBD2 matches at 7 bases. Trimming took 5 bases from V and 0 from J; bases not matched to a gene: 10. CDR3 length equals 16 residues. Germline CDR1 reads SGHTA; CDR2 reads FQGNSA. CDR3 DNA: TGTGCCAGCAGCCTGACTATGGGCGGGGGCTCCTACGAGCAGTACTTC. Encoded protein: CASSLTMGGGSYEQYF.

The chain recombines TRBV29-1 with TRBJ2-5; D not resolved. Germline V lookup: CDR1 SQVTM, CDR2 ANQGSEA. Trimming pared 4 bases from V and 5 bases from J, leaving 11 bases between. The CDR3 totals 12 residues. DNA for the CDR3: TGCAGCGTTGTTGTGCGGCTGGAGACCCAGTACTTC. Translated, it gives CSVVVRLETQYF. Using reference TRBV29-1 and TRBJ2-5 for the parts outside the CDR3, the full variable domain is SAVISQKPSRDICQRGTSLTIQCQVDSQVTMMFWYRQQPGQSLTLIATANQGSEATYESGFVIDKFPISRPNLTFSTLTVSNMSPEDSSIYLCSVVVRLETQYFGPGTRLLVL.

The chain employs TRBV12-3 or TRBV12-4 and TRBJ1-5; a possible D gene is TRBD1 (5 bases). The CDR3 sequence is 14 residues long. Trimming removed 6 bases at V and 5 bases at J, with 14 bases between. CDR3 DNA: TGTGCCAGCAGCCCTACTTGGGGGGATCAGCCCCAGCATTTT. Amino acids: CASSPTWGDQPQHF.

The CDR3 bases are TGCGCCAGCAGCCAAGGCAGCCTTCGGTCCTACAATGAGCAGTTCTTC. It yields the protein CASSQGSLRSYNEQFF. This chain connects TRBV4-1 to TRBJ2-1; D unresolved. The CDR3 runs to 16 residues. The germline V gene has CDR1 MGHRA and CDR2 YSYEKL. Trimming removed 1 base from V and 1 base from J, with 11 bases in between.